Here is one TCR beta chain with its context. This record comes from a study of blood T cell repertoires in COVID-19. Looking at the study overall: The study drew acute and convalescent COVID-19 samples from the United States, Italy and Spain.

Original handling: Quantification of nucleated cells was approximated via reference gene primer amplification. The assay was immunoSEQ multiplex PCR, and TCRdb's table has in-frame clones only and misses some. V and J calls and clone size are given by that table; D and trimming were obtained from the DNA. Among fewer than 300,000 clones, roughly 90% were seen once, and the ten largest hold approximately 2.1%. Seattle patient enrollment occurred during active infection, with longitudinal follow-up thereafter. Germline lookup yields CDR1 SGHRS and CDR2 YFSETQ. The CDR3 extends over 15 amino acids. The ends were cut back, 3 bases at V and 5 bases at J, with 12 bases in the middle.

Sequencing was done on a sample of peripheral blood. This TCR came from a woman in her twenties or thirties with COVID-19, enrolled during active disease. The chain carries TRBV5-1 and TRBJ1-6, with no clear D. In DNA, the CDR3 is TGCGCCAGCAGCTCCGAGGGCAACAATAATTCACCCCTCCACTTT. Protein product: CASSSEGNNNSPLHF.